This T cell receptor beta chain was sequenced in a study of coeliac disease. Data came from immunoSEQ multiplex PCR; TCRdb stores just in-frame clones and leaves some out. Altogether thousands of clones are present, approximately 67% being singletons, with the ten largest covering 15% to 20%. V lost 3 bases and J 5 bases, leaving 14 bases between the germline ends. The CDR3 is 13 residues long. Germline CDR1 GTSNPN, CDR2 SVGIG (reference sequence). This clone occurred a few times. The TCR comes from a man aged 55 to 70 with celiac disease on a gluten-free diet. The sample taken for sequencing was lymphocytes from the gut lamina propria. This chain uses TRBV30 with TRBJ2-7; maybe TRBD1 (5 bases). CDR3 in amino acids: CAWSRDSPNEQYF. CDR3 bases: TGTGCCTGGAGCCGAGACAGTCCTAACGAGCAGTACTTC.